These 26 T cell receptor beta chains share one sample of origin, sequenced in a study of control samples from healthy donors and cancer patients. The assay was immunoSEQ multiplex PCR, and TCRdb's table has in-frame clones only and misses some. The repertoire holds about 13,000 clones, with about 76% as singletons. The sample was formalin-fixed, paraffin-embedded tissue. These TCRs come from a male donor with melanoma.

The rearrangement joins TRBV4-2 to TRBJ2-7; 9 bases are a match to TRBD2. The CDR3 covers 16 residues. V gave up 6 bases and J gave up 0 bases; unmatched junction bases: 9. Germline CDR1 LGHNA, CDR2 YNFKEQ. The CDR3 sequence: CASSLIAGDFSYEQYF. DNA of the CDR3: TGTGCCAGCAGTCTCATAGCGGGGGACTTCTCCTACGAGCAGTACTTC.

The sample holds one count of this clone. The chain uses TRBV2 and TRBJ1-2, with 7 bases identical to TRBD1. V gave up 6 bases and J gave up 4 bases; unmatched junction bases: 5. Germline assignment: CDR1 SNHLY and CDR2 FYNNEI. This CDR3 has 13 residues. Written as DNA, the CDR3 is TGTGCCAGCAGACGACAGGGAACCTATGGCTACACCTTC. The encoded protein is CASRRQGTYGYTF.

V is TRBV3-1 (or the pseudogene TRBV3-2) and J is TRBJ1-6, with a weak D call TRBD1 (6 bases). CDR1 and CDR2 from the germline V gene are LGHDT and YNNKEL (reference sequence). V was clipped by 5 bases and J by 5 bases, with 10 bases between them. The CDR3 runs to 14 residues. CDR3 protein: CASSARGNNSPLHF. CDR3 coding DNA: TGTGCCAGCAGCGCTAGGGGGAATAATTCACCCCTCCACTTT.

The chain recombines TRBV6-2 or TRBV6-3 with TRBJ2-3; TRBD2 matches 8 bases. Germline V CDR1 and CDR2: MNHEY, SVGEGT. J was trimmed by 1 base and V by 2 bases; bases with no gene match: 2. This CDR3 region has 15 residues. The CDR3 spells CASSYLTSGTDTQYF. For the CDR3, the DNA is TGTGCCAGCAGTTACCTGACTAGCGGCACAGATACGCAGTATTTT.

This chain links TRBV18 with TRBJ2-2; a weak D match, TRBD2 (5 bases). The CDR3 extends over 14 amino acids. Trimming took 4 bases from V and 6 from J, leaving 12 bases between them. The V gene's germline CDR1 is KGHSH and CDR2 LQKENI. The CDR3 nucleotides read TGTGCCAGCTCACGAAGAGCGGATGCCGGGGAGCTGTTTTTT. Its protein product is CASSRRADAGELFF.

This chain links TRBV5-4 with TRBJ1-5; no clear D. Germline CDR1 and CDR2: SGHNT and YYREEE (reference sequence). This CDR3 is built from 16 residues. Trimming pared 0 bases from V and 0 bases from J, leaving 10 bases between. CDR3 sequence (DNA): TGTGCCAGCAGCTTGGGCCCAGGCTATAGCAATCAGCCCCAGCATTTT. Protein: CASSLGPGYSNQPQHF.

The chain recombines TRBV28 with TRBJ2-6; D is tentatively TRBD1 or TRBD2 (5 bases each). With 6 bases removed from V and 4 bases from J, the gap between germline ends came to 13 bases. Germline V CDR1 and CDR2: MDHEN, SYDVKM. This CDR3 spans 15 amino acids. CDR3 protein: CASRGGGLGANVLTF. For the CDR3, the DNA is TGTGCCAGCAGGGGTGGGGGTTTAGGGGCCAACGTCCTGACTTTC.

By sample fraction, this clone is medium-sized. V gene TRBV5-1 combines with J gene TRBJ1-3, with a tentative D call TRBD1 (5 bases). Trimming removed 3 bases from V and 0 bases from J, with 13 bases in between. The CDR3 is made up of 16 amino acids. From germline, CDR1 is SGHRS and CDR2 YFSETQ. As DNA, the CDR3 is TGCGCCAGCAGCTCCACCTCAGGGATCTCTGGAAACACCATATATTTT. Translated, it gives CASSSTSGISGNTIYF.

The CDR3 here is CASRPQGGTYNSPLHF. The CDR3 region has the DNA TGTGCCAGCAGGCCACAGGGGGGGACCTATAATTCACCCCTCCACTTT. V gene TRBV28 combines with J gene TRBJ1-6; 8 nucleotides line up with TRBD1. V gave up 6 bases and J gave up 2 bases; unmatched junction bases: 6. Germline CDR1 reads MDHEN; CDR2 reads SYDVKM. The CDR3 consists of 16 residues. Full variable domain (outside the CDR3, taken from reference TRBV28 and TRBJ1-6): DVKVTQSSRYLVKRTGEKVFLECVQDMDHENMFWYRQDPGLGLRLIYFSYDVKMKEKGDIPEGYSVSREKKERFSLILESASTNQTSMYLCASRPQGGTYNSPLHFGNGTRLTVT.

The rearrangement links TRBV5-5 to TRBJ1-1; D is ambiguous. The CDR3 runs to 15 residues. The ends were cut back, 5 bases at V and 4 bases at J, with 18 bases in the middle. Per germline, CDR1 SGHKS and CDR2 YYEKEE (reference sequence). The CDR3 reads CASRTLGGIATEAFF. In DNA form, the CDR3 reads TGTGCCAGCAGAACATTAGGAGGAATTGCCACTGAAGCTTTCTTT.

V gene TRBV7-2 combines with J gene TRBJ2-7; D might be TRBD2 (5 bases). Trimming shortened V by 1 base and J by 5 bases, and 12 bases separated the two germline ends. Germline CDR1 reads SGHTA; CDR2 reads FQGNSA. The CDR3 totals 14 residues. The CDR3 is CASSLENRGDEQYF. CDR3 nucleotide sequence: TGTGCCAGCAGCTTAGAAAATCGGGGAGACGAGCAGTACTTC.

This clone occurred once. V usage is TRBV20-1 and J usage is TRBJ1-6, with TRBD1 identical over 7 bases. V was clipped by 3 bases and J by 2 bases; unmatched bases: 10. Germline values: CDR1 DFQATT, CDR2 SNEGSKA (reference sequence). The CDR3 spans 17 residues. The CDR3 loop is CSASVAGGPAYNSPLHF. The CDR3 DNA reads as TGCAGTGCTAGTGTGGCAGGGGGGCCGGCCTATAATTCACCCCTCCACTTT.

The chain uses TRBV27 and TRBJ1-5; TRBD1 matches at 9 bases. V lost 4 bases and J lost 3; bases outside the gene matches: 7. The germline gives CDR1 MNHEY, CDR2 SMNVEV (reference sequence). The CDR3 contains 16 residues. As DNA, the CDR3 is TGTGCCAGCAGTTCCAACAGGGGGCGAAACAATCAGCCCCAGCATTTT. As protein: CASSSNRGRNNQPQHF.

On this clone: The sample contains more than one DNA sequence encoding this CDR3. V and J are TRBV5-1 and TRBJ2-7; TRBD2 matches at 7 bases. This CDR3 has 14 amino acids. The germline CDR1 and CDR2 sequences are SGHRS and YFSETQ. J lost 0 bases, V lost 4 bases, and 4 bases had no gene match. The CDR3 coding sequence is TGCGCCAGCAGCCCGGGGACTATCTCCTACGAGCAGTACTTC. Amino acids: CASSPGTISYEQYF. The full variable domain, with the rest looked up from reference TRBV5-1 and TRBJ2-7, is KAGVTQTPRYLIKTRGQQVTLSCSPISGHRSVSWYQQTPGQGLQFLFEYFSETQRNKGNFPGRFSGRQFSNSRSEMNVSTLELGDSALYLCASSPGTISYEQYFGPGTRLTVT.

The chain combines TRBV3-1 (or the pseudogene TRBV3-2) with TRBJ2-3; no reliable D call. The V and J ends lost 1 base and 7 bases respectively, with 9 bases between them. The CDR3 runs to 13 residues. Germline V lookup: CDR1 LGHDT, CDR2 YNNKEL (reference sequence). The CDR3 loop is CASSQGGLHTQYF. In DNA, the CDR3 is TGTGCCAGCAGCCAAGGCGGTCTGCATACGCAGTATTTT.

This chain connects TRBV30 to TRBJ1-2; D not resolved. V lost 1 base and J lost 7, with 7 bases in between. This CDR3 spans 11 amino acids. CDR1 and CDR2 (germline): GTSNPN, SVGIG (reference sequence). CDR3 loop: CAWSAQAGYTF. The CDR3 DNA reads as TGTGCCTGGAGTGCACAAGCTGGCTACACCTTC.

In the case of this clone: The sample holds other DNA sequences that translate to the same CDR3. The V and J genes are TRBV6-5 and TRBJ2-2; 8 nucleotides align to TRBD1. Germline trimming cut 7 bases from V and 0 bases from J; bases unmatched to any gene: 1. The germline V gene has CDR1 MNHEY and CDR2 SVGAGI. This CDR3 spans 14 amino acids. The CDR3 region has the DNA TGTGCCAGCAAGGACAGGGCGAACACCGGGGAGCTGTTTTTT. It yields the protein CASKDRANTGELFF.

The genes are TRBV11-3 and TRBJ2-3; maybe TRBD2 (5 bases). The germline V and J ends were trimmed by 1 base and 4 bases, with 9 bases remaining between them. Germline lookup yields CDR1 SGHNT and CDR2 YENEEA. The CDR3 length is 14 residues. The CDR3: CASSLGGWADTQYF. The CDR3 DNA sequence: TGTGCCAGCAGCTTAGGAGGGTGGGCAGATACGCAGTATTTT.

This sequence joins TRBV14 and TRBJ2-5; D ambiguous. The germline V gene has CDR1 SGHDN and CDR2 FVKESK. Trimming stripped 2 bases from V and 5 bases from J, with 18 bases between. The CDR3 has 16 amino acids. The CDR3 sequence: CASSQRMATLRETQYF. The CDR3 region has the DNA TGTGCCAGCAGCCAAAGAATGGCGACTTTGCGGGAGACCCAGTACTTC.

The rearrangement links TRBV6-4 to TRBJ2-1; 9 bases are shared with TRBD1. Germline CDR1 and CDR2: MRHNA and SNTAGT. V lost 8 bases to trimming and J lost 9 bases; unmatched junction nucleotides: 5. The CDR3 is 12 residues long. As DNA, the CDR3 is TGTGCCAGCGGGACAGGGTTAGGTGAGCAGTTCTTC. Protein sequence: CASGTGLGEQFF.

The rearrangement uses TRBV19 and TRBJ2-7, with unresolved D. Germline-derived CDR1 and CDR2 are LNHDA and SQIVND (reference sequence). The CDR3 spans 14 residues. Trimming took off 6 bases at V and 2 bases at J, with 14 bases between the two ends. CDR3: CASRRDLSAYEQYF. DNA of the CDR3: TGTGCCAGTAGGAGAGACCTAAGCGCCTACGAGCAGTACTTC.

The V gene is TRBV7-2, the J gene TRBJ2-7; 9 nucleotides match TRBD1. Germline V gene lookup returns CDR1 SGHTA and CDR2 FQGNSA. V was clipped by 0 bases and J by 2 bases; unmatched bases: 2. This CDR3 is 15 amino acids long. The CDR3, as DNA: TGTGCCAGCAGCTTAGCCGGGACAGGGCCCTACGAGCAGTACTTC. Protein sequence: CASSLAGTGPYEQYF.

The chain is built from TRBV18 and TRBJ2-2, with 7 bases fitting TRBD1. Looked up from germline, CDR1 is KGHSH and CDR2 is LQKENI. The CDR3 covers 15 residues. Trimming at V came to 3 bases and at J to 3 bases, leaving 4 bases not matched to a gene. CDR3 nucleotides: TGTGCCAGCTCACCGGGACAGCCGGACACCGGGGAGCTGTTTTTT. Amino acid sequence: CASSPGQPDTGELFF.

CDR3 coding DNA: TGTGCCAGCAGCGTAGCACGCGGGAGCACAGATACGCAGTATTTT. This codes for CASSVARGSTDTQYF. This rearrangement joins TRBV9 to TRBJ2-3; possibly TRBD2 for D (5 bases). Germline assignment: CDR1 SGDLS and CDR2 YYNGEE. The CDR3 totals 15 residues. Trimming took 0 bases from V and 0 from J, leaving 8 bases between them.

V and J are TRBV11-2 and TRBJ1-1; TRBD1 matches 8 bases. V lost 5 bases to trimming and J lost 5 bases; unmatched junction nucleotides: 4. The germline CDR1 and CDR2 sequences are SGHAT and FQNNGV. The CDR3 sequence is 13 residues long. CDR3 bases: TGTGCCAGCAGCAGACAGGGGAGGACTGAAGCTTTCTTT. This gives the protein CASSRQGRTEAFF.

The chain combines TRBV7-2 with TRBJ2-2; 7 bases match TRBD1. The CDR3 spans 15 residues. Germline CDR1 SGHTA, CDR2 FQGNSA. Losses at the gene ends were 10 bases for V and 2 bases for J; bases not matched to a gene: 10. The CDR3, as DNA: TGTGCCAACAGATCCCGACAGGGTAACACCGGGGAGCTGTTTTTT. Amino acid sequence: CANRSRQGNTGELFF.